This is a list of T cell receptor beta chains from one sample in a study of T cell responses to AZD1222 COVID-19 vaccine. The table came from immunoSEQ multiplex PCR; TCRdb's copy has only in-frame clones and leaves some out. There are 100,000 to 150,000 clones in the sample; around 87% occur only once, and 1.4% to 1.5% lies in the top ten. The sequencing here drew on peripheral blood, taken on day 0 of AZD1222 vaccination. These receptors originate from an adult in good health. The CDR3 runs from the conserved cysteine through the conserved F or W. Fields, in order: V gene, J gene, clone size, D gene, CDR3 DNA, CDR3 protein. The D gene is left open where the match is weak. The size field is filled for only some rows; it gives once, few, many or a size class.

V gene: TRBV24-1
J gene: TRBJ1-2
clone size: few
D gene: -
CDR3 DNA: TGTGCCACCAGTGATTTGCGCAGGAGCTATGGCTACACCTTC
CDR3 protein: CATSDLRRSYGYTF

V gene: TRBV4-1
J gene: TRBJ2-7
clone size: -
D gene: TRBD2
CDR3 DNA: TGCGCCAGCAGCCAACAGACTAGCGGGACGGGCATCTACGAGCAGTACTTC
CDR3 protein: CASSQQTSGTGIYEQYF

V gene: TRBV19
J gene: TRBJ2-2
clone size: -
D gene: -
CDR3 DNA: TGTGCCAGTAGTACAGGAGGAGCGGCCACCGGGGAGCTGTTTTTT
CDR3 protein: CASSTGGAATGELFF

V gene: TRBV2
J gene: TRBJ1-6
clone size: -
D gene: -
CDR3 DNA: TGTGCCGGGGCCGGCAGTGATAATTCACCCCTCCACTTT
CDR3 protein: CAGAGSDNSPLHF

V gene: TRBV14
J gene: TRBJ1-1
clone size: -
D gene: -
CDR3 DNA: TGTGCCAGCAGCCAGGAATTCGGGAACACTGAAGCTTTCTTT
CDR3 protein: CASSQEFGNTEAFF

V gene: TRBV18
J gene: TRBJ1-4
clone size: once
D gene: -
CDR3 DNA: TGTGCCAGCTCATCCAGCTATAATGAAAAACTGTTTTTT
CDR3 protein: CASSSSYNEKLFF

V gene: TRBV3-1/TRBV3-2
J gene: TRBJ1-6
clone size: -
D gene: TRBD1
CDR3 DNA: TGTGCCAGCAGCGACCGGGACAGTACGTCAGGAAATTCACCCCTCCACTTT
CDR3 protein: CASSDRDSTSGNSPLHF

V gene: TRBV19
J gene: TRBJ1-2
clone size: few
D gene: -
CDR3 DNA: TGTGCCAGTAGCCAGGACAGCAGCTATGGCTACACCTTC
CDR3 protein: CASSQDSSYGYTF

V gene: TRBV5-4
J gene: TRBJ2-7
clone size: -
D gene: -
CDR3 DNA: TGTGCCAGCAGCGAAACAGGGAACTACGAGCAGTACTTC
CDR3 protein: CASSETGNYEQYF

V gene: TRBV6-5
J gene: TRBJ2-1
clone size: -
D gene: TRBD1
CDR3 DNA: TGTGCCAGCAGTTACCGGGACAGGGGTTTATATGAGCAGTTCTTC
CDR3 protein: CASSYRDRGLYEQFF

V gene: TRBV9
J gene: TRBJ2-7
clone size: -
D gene: TRBD1
CDR3 DNA: TGTGCCAGCAGCGTAGGGCCAGGGGGCTCCTACGAGCAGTACTTC
CDR3 protein: CASSVGPGGSYEQYF

V gene: TRBV6-5
J gene: TRBJ1-4
clone size: -
D gene: -
CDR3 DNA: TGTGCCAGCAACCCCCGGAGGGGTGAAAAACTGTTTTTT
CDR3 protein: CASNPRRGEKLFF

V gene: TRBV7-9
J gene: TRBJ1-6
clone size: -
D gene: TRBD1
CDR3 DNA: TGTGCCAGCAGCTTGGACAGGGGGCAGGATAATTCACCCCTCCACTTT
CDR3 protein: CASSLDRGQDNSPLHF

V gene: TRBV7-2
J gene: TRBJ1-2
clone size: -
D gene: -
CDR3 DNA: TGTGCCAGCACCTCACCGGGACCGCGGTACGGCTACACCTTC
CDR3 protein: CASTSPGPRYGYTF

V gene: TRBV30
J gene: TRBJ1-5
clone size: -
D gene: -
CDR3 DNA: TGTGCCTGGAGTGCGATCGACAGTAATCAGCCCCAGCATTTT
CDR3 protein: CAWSAIDSNQPQHF

V gene: TRBV4-1
J gene: TRBJ1-1
clone size: once
D gene: TRBD1
CDR3 DNA: TGCGCCAGCAGCCAAAGAAGGACAGGAGATAACACTGAAGCTTTCTTT
CDR3 protein: CASSQRRTGDNTEAFF

V gene: TRBV5-5
J gene: TRBJ1-6
clone size: -
D gene: -
CDR3 DNA: TGTGCCAGCAGCCCGTGGCTGAATTCACCCCTCCACTTT
CDR3 protein: CASSPWLNSPLHF

V gene: TRBV7-9
J gene: TRBJ2-1
clone size: -
D gene: -
CDR3 DNA: TGTGCCAGCAGCCCGATCCAGGGGAGAAATGAGCAGTTCTTC
CDR3 protein: CASSPIQGRNEQFF

V gene: TRBV5-1
J gene: TRBJ1-5
clone size: few
D gene: TRBD1
CDR3 DNA: TGCGCCAGCAGCTGGGACAGGGATCAGCCCCAGCATTTT
CDR3 protein: CASSWDRDQPQHF

V gene: TRBV12-3/TRBV12-4
J gene: TRBJ1-1
clone size: once
D gene: -
CDR3 DNA: TGTGCCAGCAGTTCCGGGAGGGGGACTTTCTTT
CDR3 protein: CASSSGRGTFF

V gene: TRBV7-3
J gene: TRBJ1-6
clone size: -
D gene: TRBD1
CDR3 DNA: TGTGCCAGCAGCTTAATGGGACAGGGGAATTCACCCCTCCACTTT
CDR3 protein: CASSLMGQGNSPLHF

V gene: TRBV4-1
J gene: TRBJ1-1
clone size: -
D gene: -
CDR3 DNA: TGCGCCAGCAGCCAATTAAGCCGGATAGACACTGAAGCTTTCTTT
CDR3 protein: CASSQLSRIDTEAFF

V gene: TRBV2
J gene: TRBJ2-7
clone size: few
D gene: TRBD2
CDR3 DNA: TGTGCCAGCACTAGCGGGTCCTACGAGCAGTACTTC
CDR3 protein: CASTSGSYEQYF

V gene: TRBV2
J gene: TRBJ1-2
clone size: -
D gene: -
CDR3 DNA: TGTGCCAGCAGTGACTCGTCCCCCGATCTCTATGGCTACACCTTC
CDR3 protein: CASSDSSPDLYGYTF

V gene: TRBV7-9
J gene: TRBJ1-5
clone size: once
D gene: -
CDR3 DNA: TGTGCCAGCCGAGGACACCTCAATCAGCCCCAGCATTTT
CDR3 protein: CASRGHLNQPQHF

V gene: TRBV30
J gene: TRBJ1-2
clone size: few
D gene: -
CDR3 DNA: TGTGCCTGGAGAGACGGGGGTAGCTATGGCTACACCTTC
CDR3 protein: CAWRDGGSYGYTF

V gene: TRBV14
J gene: TRBJ1-5
clone size: -
D gene: -
CDR3 DNA: TGTGCCAGCAGCCAATTGGGCAATCAGCCCCAGCATTTT
CDR3 protein: CASSQLGNQPQHF

V gene: TRBV4-1
J gene: TRBJ2-7
clone size: once
D gene: -
CDR3 DNA: TGCGCCAGCAGCCAATTTGTCCGGGCCAGCTCCTACGAGCAGTACTTC
CDR3 protein: CASSQFVRASSYEQYF

V gene: TRBV6-2/TRBV6-3
J gene: TRBJ1-5
clone size: few
D gene: -
CDR3 DNA: TGTGCCAGCAGTCACCAGGCTCAGCCCCAGCATTTT
CDR3 protein: CASSHQAQPQHF

V gene: TRBV6-2/TRBV6-3
J gene: TRBJ2-3
clone size: -
D gene: -
CDR3 DNA: TGTGCCAGCAGTCCCCGACACGGGACAGATACGCAGTATTTT
CDR3 protein: CASSPRHGTDTQYF

V gene: TRBV5-1
J gene: TRBJ2-3
clone size: -
D gene: -
CDR3 DNA: TGCGCCAGCAGCTCCAACTCAGGGGCAGATACGCAGTATTTT
CDR3 protein: CASSSNSGADTQYF

V gene: TRBV10-3
J gene: TRBJ1-2
clone size: -
D gene: -
CDR3 DNA: TGTGCCATCAGTGAGTCGAAGGCAGTAAATGGTGGCTACACCTTC
CDR3 protein: CAISESKAVNGGYTF

V gene: TRBV28
J gene: TRBJ2-7
clone size: -
D gene: TRBD1
CDR3 DNA: TGTGCCAGCAGGGGACAGACCTACGAGCAGTACTTC
CDR3 protein: CASRGQTYEQYF

V gene: TRBV3-1/TRBV3-2
J gene: TRBJ1-2
clone size: once
D gene: -
CDR3 DNA: TGTGCCAGCAGCCAAGGCAGGACGTACTATGGCTACACCTTC
CDR3 protein: CASSQGRTYYGYTF

V gene: TRBV3-1/TRBV3-2
J gene: TRBJ1-1
clone size: -
D gene: -
CDR3 DNA: TGTGCCAGCAGCCAAAAGACAGTCAACACTGAAGCTTTCTTT
CDR3 protein: CASSQKTVNTEAFF

V gene: TRBV7-9
J gene: TRBJ1-1
clone size: -
D gene: -
CDR3 DNA: TGTGCCAGCAGCTCGGACAGTCGGGCCGGCCTCATGAACACTGAAGCTTTCTTT
CDR3 protein: CASSSDSRAGLMNTEAFF

V gene: TRBV3-1/TRBV3-2
J gene: TRBJ1-2
clone size: -
D gene: -
CDR3 DNA: TGTGCCAGCAGCCAAGTCCCCTATGGCTACACCTTC
CDR3 protein: CASSQVPYGYTF

V gene: TRBV18
J gene: TRBJ2-7
clone size: -
D gene: TRBD1
CDR3 DNA: TGTGCCAGCTCCGGGGACAGGGCGGTTGAGCAGTACTTC
CDR3 protein: CASSGDRAVEQYF

V gene: TRBV28
J gene: TRBJ2-2
clone size: -
D gene: TRBD1
CDR3 DNA: TGTGCCAGCAGTGAAACCGGGACAGACAACACCGGGGAGCTGTTTTTT
CDR3 protein: CASSETGTDNTGELFF

V gene: TRBV12-3/TRBV12-4
J gene: TRBJ1-1
clone size: -
D gene: -
CDR3 DNA: TGTGCCAGCAGCCAGGGCACTGAAGCTTTCTTT
CDR3 protein: CASSQGTEAFF

V gene: TRBV5-1
J gene: TRBJ2-1
clone size: -
D gene: TRBD2
CDR3 DNA: TGCGCCAGCAGCTTGGAAGGTCTAGCGGGGGGGAGTTCCTACAATGAGCAGTTCTTC
CDR3 protein: CASSLEGLAGGSSYNEQFF

V gene: TRBV4-1
J gene: TRBJ2-3
clone size: once
D gene: -
CDR3 DNA: TGCGCCAGCAGCCAAGCCTGGGACACAGATACGCAGTATTTT
CDR3 protein: CASSQAWDTDTQYF

V gene: TRBV9
J gene: TRBJ2-2
clone size: -
D gene: TRBD1
CDR3 DNA: TGTGCCAGCAGCCCAGGACAGGGGGCGAACACCGGGGAGCTGTTTTTT
CDR3 protein: CASSPGQGANTGELFF

V gene: TRBV2
J gene: TRBJ1-4
clone size: once
D gene: -
CDR3 DNA: TGTGCCAGCAGGGGTCTAACTAATGAAAAACTGTTTTTT
CDR3 protein: CASRGLTNEKLFF

V gene: TRBV13
J gene: TRBJ1-2
clone size: -
D gene: -
CDR3 DNA: TGTGCCAGCAGCTTATCCAAGTGGGGATCCCCATCTGGCTATGGCTACACCTTC
CDR3 protein: CASSLSKWGSPSGYGYTF

V gene: TRBV19
J gene: TRBJ2-7
clone size: -
D gene: TRBD1
CDR3 DNA: TGTGCCAGTAGTATTCTACAGGGGGATTACGAGCAGTACTTC
CDR3 protein: CASSILQGDYEQYF

V gene: TRBV5-1
J gene: TRBJ2-7
clone size: -
D gene: TRBD1
CDR3 DNA: TGCGCCAGCAGATTTCAGGGGGCGCCCGAGCAGTACTTC
CDR3 protein: CASRFQGAPEQYF

V gene: TRBV27
J gene: TRBJ1-1
clone size: -
D gene: -
CDR3 DNA: TGTGCCAGTCGTGGGGCATCACTGGGGAGCCTTAGGTACACTGAAGCTTTCTTT
CDR3 protein: CASRGASLGSLRYTEAFF

V gene: TRBV7-9
J gene: TRBJ1-5
clone size: -
D gene: -
CDR3 DNA: TGTGCCAGCAGCTTAGGGAGCCCTCTTACCAATCAGCCCCAGCATTTT
CDR3 protein: CASSLGSPLTNQPQHF

V gene: TRBV4-1
J gene: TRBJ1-6
clone size: -
D gene: TRBD1
CDR3 DNA: TGCGCCAGCAGCCAAGGCGCTGCCAGGGGGCTTCATTCACCCCTCCACTTT
CDR3 protein: CASSQGAARGLHSPLHF

V gene: TRBV30
J gene: TRBJ1-1
clone size: -
D gene: -
CDR3 DNA: TGTGCCTGGAGGCGGGAACCGAACACTGAAGCTTTCTTT
CDR3 protein: CAWRREPNTEAFF